This paragraph covers one TCR beta chain sequence. Its antigen is still unknown. Nothing much larger sits one base from this clone, and base qualities are not available. This specimen belongs to a study of response to subunit inactivated influenza vaccine listed by TCRdb under 2018. Concerning the study at large: The study used deep quantitative T cell receptor repertoire profiling to track responses to a trivalent subunit inactivated influenza vaccine. On the study overall, not on this receptor specifically: The authors proposed that each seasonal influenza vaccination may bring in only a limited number of new T cells.

The CDR3 runs 15 residues from the cysteine to the phenylalanine. Only the CDR3 part of the read is kept: 45 bases, read in frame from the first base. CDR1 and CDR2, per the germline V gene (reference sequence), are LNHNV and YYDKDF. Unmatched junction bases come to 4, with V trimmed by 2 bases and J by 2 bases. To prepare the library, RT-PCR was applied. Sequencer: Illumina HiSeq 2500. In TCRdb, the public reads were trimmed at Q25 with fastp and aligned with MiXCR, with productive beta chains retained. Each entry is one CDR3 protein sequence, shown with its most common DNA and genes. The sample data list 700,000 to 800,000 distinct CDR3 sequences, and around 18% of these were observed just once. Of the sample, about a tenth is held by the ten largest clones.

This sample comprised PBMCs from blood, obtained roughly 5 days after vaccination. The TCR was taken from a man aged 50 or older who received an inactivated influenza vaccine. Donor details come from another sample of the same person, matched by shared clones. The rearranged segments are TRBV15 and TRBJ2-3; TRBD1 agrees with 7 junctional bases. The CDR3 reads as follows: CATSRPGQITDTQYF. At the DNA level, the sequence is TGTGCCACCAGCAGACCGGGACAGATCACAGATACGCAGTATTTT.